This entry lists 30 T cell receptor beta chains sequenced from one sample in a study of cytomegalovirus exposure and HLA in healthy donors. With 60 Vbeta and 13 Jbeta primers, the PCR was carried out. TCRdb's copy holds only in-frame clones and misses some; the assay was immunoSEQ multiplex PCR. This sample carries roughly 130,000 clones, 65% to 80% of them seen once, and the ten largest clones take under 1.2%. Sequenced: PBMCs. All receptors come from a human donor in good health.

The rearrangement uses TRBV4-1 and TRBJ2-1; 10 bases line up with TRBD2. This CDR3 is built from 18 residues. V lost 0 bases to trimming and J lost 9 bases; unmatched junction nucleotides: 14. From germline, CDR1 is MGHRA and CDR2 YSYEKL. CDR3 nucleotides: TGCGCCAGCAGCCAAGATCAATGGGAGCGGGGGGGCCGTCGTGAGCAGTTCTTC. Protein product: CASSQDQWERGGRREQFF.

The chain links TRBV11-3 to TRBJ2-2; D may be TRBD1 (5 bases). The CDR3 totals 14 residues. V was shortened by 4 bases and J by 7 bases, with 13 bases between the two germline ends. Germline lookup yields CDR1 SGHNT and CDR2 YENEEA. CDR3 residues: CASSSLGRGGELFF. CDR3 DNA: TGTGCCAGCAGCTCGTTGGGGCGTGGCGGGGAGCTGTTTTTT. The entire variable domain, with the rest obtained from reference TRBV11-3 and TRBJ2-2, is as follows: EAGVVQSPRYKIIEKKQPVAFWCNPISGHNTLYWYLQNLGQGPELLIRYENEEAVDDSQLPKDRFSAERLKGVDSTLKIQPAELGDSAVYLCASSSLGRGGELFFGEGSRLTVL.

The CDR3: CASSLGGHAFF. The CDR3 DNA reads TGTGCCAGCAGCTTGGGGGGGCATGCTTTCTTT. The V gene is TRBV5-6, the J gene TRBJ1-1, with a possible D match to TRBD1 (6 bases). Per the germline V gene, CDR1 is SGHDT and CDR2 is YYEEEE. The CDR3 is made up of 11 amino acids. V gave up 0 bases and J gave up 11 bases, with 8 bases separating them.

CDR3 sequence: CASTGLGYGYTF. In DNA form, the CDR3 reads TGTGCCAGCACAGGACTGGGCTATGGCTACACCTTC. V and J are TRBV25-1 and TRBJ1-2; no firm D call. The CDR3 covers 12 residues. Trimming took off 7 bases at V and 4 bases at J, with 10 bases between the two ends. Germline V gene data show CDR1 as MGHDK and CDR2 as SYGVNS.

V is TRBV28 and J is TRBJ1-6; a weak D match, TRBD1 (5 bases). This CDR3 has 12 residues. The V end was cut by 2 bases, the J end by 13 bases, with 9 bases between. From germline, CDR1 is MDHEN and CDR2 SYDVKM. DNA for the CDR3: TGTGCCAGCAGTTTAAGGGGTGCGCCCCTCCACTTT. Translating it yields CASSLRGAPLHF.

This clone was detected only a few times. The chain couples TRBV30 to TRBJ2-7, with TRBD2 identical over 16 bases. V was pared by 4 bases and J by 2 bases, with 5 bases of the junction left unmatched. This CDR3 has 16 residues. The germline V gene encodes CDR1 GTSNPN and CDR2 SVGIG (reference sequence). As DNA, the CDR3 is TGTGCCTGGACCGGGACTAGCGGGGGGGCGGCCTACGAGCAGTACTTC. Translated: CAWTGTSGGAAYEQYF.

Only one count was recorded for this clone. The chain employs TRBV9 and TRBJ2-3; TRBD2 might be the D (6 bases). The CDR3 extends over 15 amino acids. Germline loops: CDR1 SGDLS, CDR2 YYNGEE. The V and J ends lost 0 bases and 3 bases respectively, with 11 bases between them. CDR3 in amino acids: CASSVGAGPTDTQYF. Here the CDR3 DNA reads TGTGCCAGCAGCGTAGGTGCGGGGCCTACAGATACGCAGTATTTT.

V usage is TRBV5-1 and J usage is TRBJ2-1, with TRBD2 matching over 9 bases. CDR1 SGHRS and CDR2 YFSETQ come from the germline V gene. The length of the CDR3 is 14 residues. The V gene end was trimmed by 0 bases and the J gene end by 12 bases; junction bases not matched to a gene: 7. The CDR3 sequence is CASSLGLAGRRQFF. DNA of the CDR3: TGCGCCAGCAGCTTGGGGCTAGCGGGGCGGAGGCAGTTCTTC.

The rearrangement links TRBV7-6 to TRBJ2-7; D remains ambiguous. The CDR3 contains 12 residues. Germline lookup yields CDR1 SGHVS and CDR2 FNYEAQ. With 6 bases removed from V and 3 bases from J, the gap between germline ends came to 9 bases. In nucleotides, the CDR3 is TGTGCCAGCAGTTCTGACAACTACGAGCAGTACTTC. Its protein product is CASSSDNYEQYF.

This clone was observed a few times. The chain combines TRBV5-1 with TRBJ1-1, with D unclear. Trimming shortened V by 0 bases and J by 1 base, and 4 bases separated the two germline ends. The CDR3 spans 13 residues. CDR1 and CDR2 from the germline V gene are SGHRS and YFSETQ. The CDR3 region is CASSLEQNTEAFF. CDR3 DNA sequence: TGCGCCAGCAGCTTGGAACAGAACACTGAAGCTTTCTTT. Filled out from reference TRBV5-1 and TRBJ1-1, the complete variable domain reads KAGVTQTPRYLIKTRGQQVTLSCSPISGHRSVSWYQQTPGQGLQFLFEYFSETQRNKGNFPGRFSGRQFSNSRSEMNVSTLELGDSALYLCASSLEQNTEAFFGQGTRLTVV.

The CDR3 is CASSQIRGGSSYEQYF. CDR3 nucleotide sequence: TGCGCCAGCAGCCAAATACGGGGGGGCAGCTCCTACGAGCAGTACTTC. The J gene is TRBJ2-7, the V gene TRBV4-1; 8 bases line up with TRBD2. The germline CDR1 and CDR2 sequences are MGHRA and YSYEKL. The V segment lost 2 bases and the J segment 0 bases; nucleotides outside the gene matches: 6. The CDR3 extends over 16 amino acids.

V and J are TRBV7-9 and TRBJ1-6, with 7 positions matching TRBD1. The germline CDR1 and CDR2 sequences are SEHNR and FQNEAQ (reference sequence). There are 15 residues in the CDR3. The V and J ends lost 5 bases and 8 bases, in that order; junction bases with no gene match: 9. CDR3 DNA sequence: TGTGCCAGCAGCCTGAACAGGGGAATATATTCACCCCTCCACTTT. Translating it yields CASSLNRGIYSPLHF.

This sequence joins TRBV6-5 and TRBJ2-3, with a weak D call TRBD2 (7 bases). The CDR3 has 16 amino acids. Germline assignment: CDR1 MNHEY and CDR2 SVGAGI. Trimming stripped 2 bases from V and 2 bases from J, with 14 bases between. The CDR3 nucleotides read TGTGCCAGCAGTTACCCCGGCGGGGGCCTCACAGATACGCAGTATTTT. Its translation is CASSYPGGGLTDTQYF.

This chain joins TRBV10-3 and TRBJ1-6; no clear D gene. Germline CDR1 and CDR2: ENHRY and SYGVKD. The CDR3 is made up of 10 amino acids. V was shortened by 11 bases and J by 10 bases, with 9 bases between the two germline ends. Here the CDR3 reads CASGNSPLHF. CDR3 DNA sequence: TGTGCCTCGGGAAACTCACCCCTCCACTTT.

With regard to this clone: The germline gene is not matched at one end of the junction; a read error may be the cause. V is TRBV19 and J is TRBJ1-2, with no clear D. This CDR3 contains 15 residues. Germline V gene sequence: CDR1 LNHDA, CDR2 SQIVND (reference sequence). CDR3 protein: CASGIQSIANYGYTF. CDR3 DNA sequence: TGTGCCAGTGGTATACAAAGTATAGCTAACTATGGCTACACCTTC.

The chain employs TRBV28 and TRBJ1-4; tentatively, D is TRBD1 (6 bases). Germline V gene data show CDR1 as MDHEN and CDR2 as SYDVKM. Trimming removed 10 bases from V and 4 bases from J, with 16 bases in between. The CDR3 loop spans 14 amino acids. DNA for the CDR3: TGTGCCACCATGGGCGGGGGCGGTAATGAAAAACTGTTTTTT. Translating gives CATMGGGGNEKLFF.

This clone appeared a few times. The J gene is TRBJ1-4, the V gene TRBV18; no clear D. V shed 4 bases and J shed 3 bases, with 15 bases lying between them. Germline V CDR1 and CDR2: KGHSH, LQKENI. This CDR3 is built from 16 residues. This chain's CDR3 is CASSRATGAANEKLFF. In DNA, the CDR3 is TGTGCCAGCTCACGGGCTACGGGAGCAGCTAATGAAAAACTGTTTTTT.

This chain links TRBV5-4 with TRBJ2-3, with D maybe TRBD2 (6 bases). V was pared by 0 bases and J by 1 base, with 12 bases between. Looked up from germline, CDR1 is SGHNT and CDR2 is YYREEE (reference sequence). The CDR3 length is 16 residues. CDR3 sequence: CASSLGVRDGTDTQYF. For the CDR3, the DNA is TGTGCCAGCAGCTTGGGAGTGCGGGACGGCACAGATACGCAGTATTTT. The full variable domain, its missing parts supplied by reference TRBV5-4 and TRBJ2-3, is ETGVTQSPTHLIKTRGQQVTLRCSSQSGHNTVSWYQQALGQGPQFIFQYYREEENGRGNFPPRFSGLQFPNYSSELNVNALELDDSALYLCASSLGVRDGTDTQYFGPGTRLTVL.

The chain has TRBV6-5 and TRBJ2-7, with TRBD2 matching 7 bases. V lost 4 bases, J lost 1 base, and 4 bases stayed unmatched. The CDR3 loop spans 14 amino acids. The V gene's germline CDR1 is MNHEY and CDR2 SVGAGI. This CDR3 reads CASSSGSGSYEQYF. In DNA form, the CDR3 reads TGTGCCAGCAGTTCGGGTAGCGGGTCCTACGAGCAGTACTTC.

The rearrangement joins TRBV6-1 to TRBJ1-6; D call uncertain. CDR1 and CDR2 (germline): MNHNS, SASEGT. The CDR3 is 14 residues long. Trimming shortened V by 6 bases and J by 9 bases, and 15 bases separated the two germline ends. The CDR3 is CASSPPPAGSPLHF. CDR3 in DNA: TGTGCCAGCAGCCCCCCGCCGGCGGGTTCACCCCTCCACTTT.

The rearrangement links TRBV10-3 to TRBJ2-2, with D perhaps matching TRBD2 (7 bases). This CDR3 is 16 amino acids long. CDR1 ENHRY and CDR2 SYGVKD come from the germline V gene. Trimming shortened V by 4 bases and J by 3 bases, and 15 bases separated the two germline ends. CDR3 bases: TGTGCCATCAGTGTTGAGGGGGGGCCCCACACCGGGGAGCTGTTTTTT. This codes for CAISVEGGPHTGELFF.

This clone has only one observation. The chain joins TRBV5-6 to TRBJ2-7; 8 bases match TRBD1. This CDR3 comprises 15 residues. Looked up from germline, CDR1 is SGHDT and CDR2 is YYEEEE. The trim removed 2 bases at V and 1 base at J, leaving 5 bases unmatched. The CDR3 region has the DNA TGTGCCAGCAGCTTCGGGACAGGAATTTCCTACGAGCAGTACTTC. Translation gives CASSFGTGISYEQYF.

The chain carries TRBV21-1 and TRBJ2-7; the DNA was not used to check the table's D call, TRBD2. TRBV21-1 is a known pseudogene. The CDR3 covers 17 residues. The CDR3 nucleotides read TGTGCCAGCAGCAACACCGGGACTAGCGGGGGGGTCTACGAGCAGTACTTC. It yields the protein CASSNTGTSGGVYEQYF.

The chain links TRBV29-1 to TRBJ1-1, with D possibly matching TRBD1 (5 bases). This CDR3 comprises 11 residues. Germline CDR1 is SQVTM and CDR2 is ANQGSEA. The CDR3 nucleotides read TGCATCGGGGGGGAGAACACTGAAGCTTTCTTT. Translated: CIGGENTEAFF.

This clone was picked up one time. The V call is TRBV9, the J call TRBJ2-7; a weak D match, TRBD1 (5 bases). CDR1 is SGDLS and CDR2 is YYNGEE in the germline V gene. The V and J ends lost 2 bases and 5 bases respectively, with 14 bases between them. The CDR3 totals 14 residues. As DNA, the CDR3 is TGTGCCAGCAGCGTGGGGCTCCAGCATAACGAGCAGTACTTC. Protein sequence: CASSVGLQHNEQYF.

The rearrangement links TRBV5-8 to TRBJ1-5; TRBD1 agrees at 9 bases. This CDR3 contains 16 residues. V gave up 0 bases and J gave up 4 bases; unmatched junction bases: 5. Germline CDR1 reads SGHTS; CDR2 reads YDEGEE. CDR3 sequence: CASSLEQGAQNQPQHF. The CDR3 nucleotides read TGTGCCAGCAGCTTGGAACAGGGGGCCCAGAATCAGCCCCAGCATTTT.

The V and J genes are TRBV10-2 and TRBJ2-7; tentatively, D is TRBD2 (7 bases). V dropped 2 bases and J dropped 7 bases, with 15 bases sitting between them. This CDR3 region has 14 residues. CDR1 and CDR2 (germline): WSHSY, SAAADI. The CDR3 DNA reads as TGCGCCAGCAGTGAGGCAGGGGAGGGCTGGGAGCAGTACTTC. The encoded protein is CASSEAGEGWEQYF.

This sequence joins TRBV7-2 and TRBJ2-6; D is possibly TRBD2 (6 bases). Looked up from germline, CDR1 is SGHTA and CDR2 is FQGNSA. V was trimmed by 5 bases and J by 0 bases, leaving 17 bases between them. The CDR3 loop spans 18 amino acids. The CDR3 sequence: CASSPTVRGRSGANVLTF. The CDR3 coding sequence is TGTGCCAGCAGCCCAACGGTGCGGGGTCGCTCTGGGGCCAACGTCCTGACTTTC.

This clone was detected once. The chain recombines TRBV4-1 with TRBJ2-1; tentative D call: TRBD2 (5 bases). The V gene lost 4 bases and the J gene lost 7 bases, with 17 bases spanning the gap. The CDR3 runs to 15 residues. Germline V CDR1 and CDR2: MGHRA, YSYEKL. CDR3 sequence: CASSLTSGLMNEQFF. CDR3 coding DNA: TGCGCCAGCAGCCTCACCTCAGGACTCATGAATGAGCAGTTCTTC.

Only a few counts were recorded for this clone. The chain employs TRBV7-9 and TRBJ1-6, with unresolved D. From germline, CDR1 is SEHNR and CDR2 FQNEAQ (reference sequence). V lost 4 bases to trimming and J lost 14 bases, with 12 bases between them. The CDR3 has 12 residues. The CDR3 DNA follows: TGTGCCAGCAGCTCCAATACTCTGGCCCTCCACTTT. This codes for CASSSNTLALHF.